The rows below give T cell receptor beta chains drawn from one sample of a study of identical twins. TCRdb analysed the 5' RACE reads with MiXCR anew, one entry per CDR3 protein. The table shows around 300,000 distinct CDR3 sequences, with about 8.1% occurring only once. These same data were also listed under a study on yellow fever vaccine responses in identical twins.

The sequenced sample consisted of memory (CD45RO+) T cells sorted from blood. These receptors were collected from a woman under 30 in good health. Both conserved end residues are part of each CDR3. Each record gives: J gene, CDR3 length, clone size, V gene, CDR3 protein. For some rows the clone size is stated as once, few or many, or as a class when expanded; others skip it.

J: TRBJ1-5; length: 15; size: many; V: TRBV12-3/TRBV12-4; CDR3: CASSRTGGGGQPQHF
J: TRBJ2-2; length: 13; size: few; V: TRBV6-1; CDR3: CASTTDYAGELFF
J: TRBJ1-1; length: 13; size: few; V: TRBV10-3; CDR3: CAISEGAGGGAFF
J: TRBJ2-3; length: 16; size: few; V: TRBV6-5; CDR3: CASSSRLAGGSHTQYF
J: TRBJ2-3; length: 14; size: -; V: TRBV5-1; CDR3: CASCRGQGTDTQYF
J: TRBJ2-3; length: 19; size: -; V: TRBV2; CDR3: CASSPGTSGSFRDLDTQYF
J: TRBJ2-1; length: 16; size: many; V: TRBV7-3; CDR3: CASSLIRPSSYNEQFF
J: TRBJ1-2; length: 14; size: few; V: TRBV10-3; CDR3: CAISESSVNYGYTF
J: TRBJ1-1; length: 15; size: many; V: TRBV7-8; CDR3: CASSAVRSWGTEAFF
J: TRBJ2-7; length: 16; size: -; V: TRBV6-1; CDR3: CASSAGLAGGAYEQYF
J: TRBJ2-2; length: 15; size: few; V: TRBV7-9; CDR3: CASSRRTSSAGELFF
J: TRBJ2-7; length: 13; size: few; V: TRBV11-3; CDR3: CASSFLMGKGQYF
J: TRBJ2-1; length: 16; size: few; V: TRBV11-2; CDR3: CASSLEPSASYNEQFF
J: TRBJ2-2; length: 14; size: many; V: TRBV6-4; CDR3: CASSDSLDTGELFF
J: TRBJ2-1; length: 15; size: many; V: TRBV7-3; CDR3: CASSSTGTPYNEQFF
J: TRBJ1-4; length: 16; size: -; V: TRBV3-1; CDR3: CASSQRGGGRGEKLFF
J: TRBJ2-5; length: 18; size: many; V: TRBV6-5; CDR3: CASSYSAPGQGTRETQYF
J: TRBJ2-3; length: 14; size: many; V: TRBV6-1; CDR3: CASVPTSSTDTQYF
J: TRBJ2-1; length: 15; size: -; V: TRBV7-3; CDR3: CASSPGPPVEGEQFF
J: TRBJ2-1; length: 17; size: few; V: TRBV5-1; CDR3: CASSLGQGQGFSNEQFF
J: TRBJ2-2; length: 17; size: many; V: TRBV9; CDR3: CASSVTPGGATAGELFF
J: TRBJ1-4; length: 15; size: -; V: TRBV7-8; CDR3: CASSARQGRNEKLFF
J: TRBJ1-6; length: 15; size: few; V: TRBV5-5; CDR3: CASSFTDGSMSPLHF
J: TRBJ1-2; length: 15; size: -; V: TRBV5-5; CDR3: CASSFQPTGGNGYTF
J: TRBJ1-4; length: 11; size: few; V: TRBV29-1; CDR3: CSVEDEEKLFF
J: TRBJ2-1; length: 14; size: few; V: TRBV6-5; CDR3: CASSYLGQDNEQFF
J: TRBJ2-1; length: 16; size: -; V: TRBV7-3; CDR3: CASSQGGGRVNNEQFF
J: TRBJ2-2; length: 16; size: few; V: TRBV9; CDR3: CASSSKTAPNTGELFF
J: TRBJ2-7; length: 15; size: -; V: TRBV6-5; CDR3: CASSYSAGGGYEQYF
J: TRBJ1-1; length: 13; size: many; V: TRBV25-1; CDR3: CASTKAGNTEAFF
J: TRBJ2-3; length: 13; size: many; V: TRBV5-1; CDR3: CASSLSGPDTQYF
J: TRBJ1-4; length: 15; size: -; V: TRBV7-8; CDR3: CASSPFTMLGEKLFF
J: TRBJ2-7; length: 12; size: few; V: TRBV10-2; CDR3: CASIGTSGEQYF
J: TRBJ2-2; length: 15; size: few; V: TRBV6-5; CDR3: CASSYSGHYTGELFF
J: TRBJ1-1; length: 14; size: few; V: TRBV6-5; CDR3: CASSYKGSNTEAFF
J: TRBJ2-3; length: 15; size: few; V: TRBV20-1; CDR3: CSARDFNRGADTQYF
J: TRBJ1-6; length: 14; size: -; V: TRBV7-9; CDR3: CASSSGQGNPPLHF
J: TRBJ2-1; length: 11; size: few; V: TRBV3-1; CDR3: CASSRPGEQFF
J: TRBJ2-1; length: 12; size: many; V: TRBV6-2/TRBV6-3; CDR3: CASTLGGNEQFF
J: TRBJ2-5; length: 16; size: -; V: TRBV15; CDR3: CATSRDRTSGSETQYF
J: TRBJ2-3; length: 15; size: -; V: TRBV7-9; CDR3: CASSPPGTATDTQYF
J: TRBJ2-1; length: 16; size: -; V: TRBV10-3; CDR3: CAISDLGLAGSNEQFF